These 16 T cell receptor beta chains came from one sample sequenced in a study of response to subunit inactivated influenza vaccine. One entry per CDR3 protein results from TCRdb running MiXCR on the RT-PCR reads. The table lists some 570,000 distinct CDR3 sequences, around 10% of them singletons. The sample was also reused in another study, on T cells expressing NK-cell markers. That study adds: As the method of synthesis, 5'RACE template switching with UMIs yielded TCR beta cDNA.

The source was PBMCs from blood, collected on the day of vaccination. All receptors come from a man aged 50 to 59 who received an inactivated influenza vaccine.

This chain uses TRBV7-2 with TRBJ1-5; D is unresolved. Germline values: CDR1 SGHTA, CDR2 FQGNSA. The CDR3 sequence is 14 residues long. The V end lost 4 bases, the J end lost 3 bases, and 10 bases lay between the germline ends. Here the CDR3 DNA reads TGTGCCAGCAGCTCCACCCGAAACAATCAGCCCCAGCATTTT. It yields the protein CASSSTRNNQPQHF.

This sequence joins TRBV10-1 and TRBJ2-3; tentative D call: TRBD2 (6 bases). This CDR3 contains 14 residues. Trimming removed 5 bases at V and 2 bases at J, with 11 bases between. Germline V gene sequence: CDR1 WNHNN, CDR2 SYGVQD (reference sequence). CDR3 residues: CASSRAGPTDTQYF. For the CDR3, the DNA is TGCGCCAGCAGTCGGGCGGGGCCCACAGATACGCAGTATTTT.

V and J are TRBV2 and TRBJ2-5, with 9 bases fitting TRBD1. J was trimmed by 3 bases and V by 6 bases; bases with no gene match: 8. The CDR3 runs 15 residues. CDR1 SNHLY and CDR2 FYNNEI come from the germline V gene. CDR3 nucleotide sequence: TGTGCCAGCAGGGCCGGGACAGGGCGCGAAGAGACCCAGTACTTC. The encoded protein is CASRAGTGREETQYF.

This clonotype has a handful of counts. The chain carries TRBV7-9 and TRBJ2-1; D unclear. Per the germline V gene, CDR1 is SEHNR and CDR2 is FQNEAQ (reference sequence). The V end lost 0 bases, the J end lost 4 bases, and 7 bases lay between the germline ends. There are 14 residues in the CDR3. CDR3 in amino acids: CASSLAIPYNEQFF. The CDR3 DNA follows: TGTGCCAGCAGCTTAGCTATTCCTTACAATGAGCAGTTCTTC. The whole variable domain, remainder taken from reference TRBV7-9 and TRBJ2-1, is DTGVSQNPRHKITKRGQNVTFRCDPISEHNRLYWYRQTLGQGPEFLTYFQNEAQLEKSRLLSDRFSAERPKGSFSTLEIQRTEQGDSAMYLCASSLAIPYNEQFFGPGTRLTVL.

The rearrangement uses TRBV10-3 and TRBJ2-7; D possibly corresponds to TRBD1 (6 bases). CDR3 length: 16 residues. Trimming took 6 bases from V and 2 from J, leaving 20 bases between them. CDR1 and CDR2 (germline): ENHRY, SYGVKD. As DNA, the CDR3 is TGTGCCATCAGCATACACGGGACACGCACTACCTACGAGCAGTACTTC. Amino acids: CAISIHGTRTTYEQYF.

This clonotype was recorded a few times. V gene TRBV9 combines with J gene TRBJ2-5; 13 bases fit TRBD2. The CDR3 is 15 residues long. The ends lost 3 bases at V and 2 bases at J; junction bases unmatched: 1. Germline values: CDR1 SGDLS, CDR2 YYNGEE. The CDR3 spells CASSEGLAGQETQYF. DNA of the CDR3: TGTGCCAGCAGCGAGGGACTAGCGGGGCAAGAGACCCAGTACTTC.

This clonotype turned up a few times. The chain couples TRBV5-5 to TRBJ2-3; 9 nucleotides match TRBD1. Trimming cost V 7 bases and J 2 bases; bases outside gene matches: 2. From germline, CDR1 is SGHKS and CDR2 YYEKEE (reference sequence). CDR3 length: 13 residues. The CDR3 DNA sequence: TGTGCCAGCGGGGACAGGGTCACAGATACGCAGTATTTT. It translates to CASGDRVTDTQYF. The entire variable domain, with the rest obtained from reference TRBV5-5 and TRBJ2-3, is as follows: DAGVTQSPTHLIKTRGQQVTLRCSPISGHKSVSWYQQVLGQGPQFIFQYYEKEERGRGNFPDRFSARQFPNYSSELNVNALLLGDSALYLCASGDRVTDTQYFGPGTRLTVL.

The chain recombines TRBV18 with TRBJ1-2, with TRBD1 as a possible D gene (5 bases). This CDR3 region has 21 residues. CDR1 and CDR2 from the germline V gene are KGHSH and LQKENI. The V gene lost 1 base and the J gene lost 4 bases, with 31 bases spanning the gap. DNA of the CDR3: TGTGCCAGCTCACCACTGATCTCGACCAAAAAGGGGCTTATCGAGGGCTATGGCTACACCTTC. This codes for CASSPLISTKKGLIEGYGYTF.

This clonotype was counted a few times. This sequence joins TRBV19 and TRBJ1-6, with D possibly TRBD1 on 5 matching bases. Germline V gives CDR1 LNHDA, CDR2 SQIVND (reference sequence). Trimming removed 5 bases from V and 7 bases from J, with 15 bases in between. The CDR3 is made up of 15 amino acids. CDR3: CASSSIPGRNSPLHF. CDR3 nucleotide sequence: TGTGCCAGTAGTTCAATCCCGGGACGAAATTCACCCCTCCACTTT.

V is TRBV19 and J is TRBJ2-1; maybe TRBD1 (5 bases). CDR1 is LNHDA and CDR2 is SQIVND in the germline V gene (reference sequence). The V gene lost 2 bases and the J gene lost 3 bases, with 11 bases spanning the gap. The CDR3 contains 15 residues. The CDR3 loop reads CASSISAGRYNEQFF. The CDR3 DNA reads TGTGCCAGTAGTATATCCGCAGGGCGCTACAATGAGCAGTTCTTC.

The chain joins TRBV3-1 to TRBJ2-7; 7 bases align to TRBD2. With 0 bases clipped from V and 4 bases from J, the junction kept 9 bases outside the gene matches. The germline gives CDR1 LGHDT, CDR2 YNNKEL (reference sequence). The length of the CDR3 is 16 residues. CDR3 region: CASSQEGGRSVYEQYF. As DNA, the CDR3 is TGTGCCAGCAGCCAAGAGGGCGGGAGATCGGTGTACGAGCAGTACTTC.

This chain connects TRBV4-2 to TRBJ2-4, with 8 bases lining up with TRBD2. CDR1 LGHNA and CDR2 YNFKEQ come from the germline V gene. The CDR3 runs 16 residues. V shed 4 bases and J 0 bases; nucleotides not matched to a gene: 5. CDR3 coding DNA: TGTGCCAGCAGCCCACTAGCGGAAATAGCCAAAAACATTCAGTACTTC. Protein: CASSPLAEIAKNIQYF.

This clonotype was observed a few times. The chain combines TRBV4-2 with TRBJ2-5; D is unresolved. Trimming took off 3 bases at V and 4 bases at J, with 12 bases between the two ends. Germline CDR1 is LGHNA and CDR2 is YNFKEQ. The length of the CDR3 is 14 residues. The CDR3 spells CASSQDPALETQYF. The CDR3 nucleotides are TGTGCCAGCAGCCAGGACCCGGCACTAGAGACCCAGTACTTC.

This clonotype was observed a handful of times. This chain joins TRBV6-1 and TRBJ1-2; D remains unclear. Trimming stripped 6 bases from V and 5 bases from J, with 16 bases between. This CDR3 contains 14 residues. Germline lookup yields CDR1 MNHNS and CDR2 SASEGT. Written as DNA, the CDR3 is TGTGCCAGCAGCCCCCAGCATCCCGGGTATGGCTACACCTTC. Residues: CASSPQHPGYGYTF.

This clonotype was seen at least ten times. This rearrangement joins TRBV4-2 to TRBJ2-7; 11 nucleotides agree with TRBD2. This CDR3 has 15 residues. Unmatched junction bases numbered 4, after V lost 4 bases and J lost 2 bases. CDR1 is LGHNA, CDR2 YNFKEQ, per germline. CDR3 in amino acids: CASSRGLADTYEQYF. The CDR3 DNA follows: TGTGCCAGCAGCCGGGGACTAGCGGACACCTACGAGCAGTACTTC.

This clonotype occurred a few times. The chain has TRBV4-3 and TRBJ2-1, with D perhaps assigned TRBD1 or TRBD2 (6 bases each). Germline CDR1 reads LGHNA; CDR2 reads YSLEER. This CDR3 is built from 18 residues. The ends were cut back, 1 base at V and 0 bases at J, with 16 bases in the middle. In nucleotides, the CDR3 is TGCGCCAGCAGCCAAGGCTCGGGGGCAGATAGCTCCTACAATGAGCAGTTCTTC. Its protein is CASSQGSGADSSYNEQFF.